The clone carrying this T cell receptor (beta chain) was found many times. The CDR3 extends 3 residues past the end of the read, so its final part is completed from the germline J gene. V lost 6 bases and J 1 base, leaving 9 bases between the germline ends. The CDR3 covers 14 residues. This table comes from immunoSEQ multiplex PCR, and its TCRdb copy is limited to in-frame clones, with some not included. The sample has under 35,000 clones, none seen only once. The record originates from a study of T cell clonality in common variable immunodeficiency. The TCR sequence derives from a person aged 18-70 years in good health. The sample was peripheral blood mononuclear cells. The V call is TRBV12-3 or TRBV12-4, the J call TRBJ2-2, with D unclear. CDR3 sequence: CASRLTQNTGELFF. CDR3 DNA, as far as it was read: TGTGCCAGCAGGCTTACACAGAACACCGGGGAG.